The T cell receptor beta chain under discussion was sequenced for a study of blood T cell repertoires in COVID-19. This CDR3 has 16 amino acids. Trimming removed 0 bases from V and 2 bases from J, with 13 bases in between. Germline CDR1 reads LNHNV; CDR2 reads YYDKDF (reference sequence). The assay was immunoSEQ multiplex PCR, and TCRdb's table has in-frame clones only and misses some. Here the sample spans more than 100,000 clones, roughly nine tenths being singletons. The clonotype originates from a woman in her sixties with acute or convalescent COVID-19. The rearrangement uses TRBV15 and TRBJ1-2; D remains unclear. The source material was peripheral blood. The CDR3 is CATSRESAGVNYGYTF. The CDR3 region has the DNA TGTGCCACCAGCAGAGAGTCGGCAGGTGTGAACTATGGCTACACCTTC.